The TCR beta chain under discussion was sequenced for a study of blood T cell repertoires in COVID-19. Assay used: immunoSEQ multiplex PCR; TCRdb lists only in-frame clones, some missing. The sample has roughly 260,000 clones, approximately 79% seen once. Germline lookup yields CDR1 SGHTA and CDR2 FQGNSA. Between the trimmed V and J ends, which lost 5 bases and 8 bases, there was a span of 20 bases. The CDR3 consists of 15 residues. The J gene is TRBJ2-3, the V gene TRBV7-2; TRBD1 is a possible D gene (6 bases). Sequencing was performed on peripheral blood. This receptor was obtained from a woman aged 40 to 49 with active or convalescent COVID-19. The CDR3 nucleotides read TGTGCCAGCAGCAATAGGTTTGGGGGCGGAGGTACGCAGTATTTT. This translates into CASSNRFGGGGTQYF. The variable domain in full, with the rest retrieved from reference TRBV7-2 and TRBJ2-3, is GAGVSQSPSNKVTEKGKDVELRCDPISGHTALYWYRQSLGQGLEFLIYFQGNSAPDKSGLPSDRFSAERTGGSVSTLTIQRTQQEDSAVYLCASSNRFGGGGTQYFGPGTRLTVL.